Each of the 20 T cell receptor beta chains below was sequenced from the same sample in a study of T-cell memory formation after mild COVID-19. TCRdb analysed the 5' RACE reads with MiXCR anew, one entry per CDR3 protein. Altogether about 180,000 distinct CDR3 sequences are present, 16% being singletons, with the ten largest covering about 1.9%. Sequenced material: PBMCs or a T cell subset sorted from them (not recorded which). The source of these receptors is an adult woman who had mild COVID-19 (a few samples of this study predate the infection). Cell type and time point are not known.

This clonotype was picked up a small number of times. This chain uses TRBV7-2 with TRBJ2-2; D is ambiguous. V lost 5 bases to trimming and J lost 4 bases, with 14 bases between them. This CDR3 has 15 residues. CDR1 SGHTA and CDR2 FQGNSA come from the germline V gene. The CDR3 DNA follows: TGTGCCAGCAGCCCATACCCTACAAGCACCGGGGAGCTGTTTTTT. Its translation: CASSPYPTSTGELFF.

The chain recombines TRBV30 with TRBJ2-7, with a possible D match to TRBD1 (5 bases). Germline CDR1 is GTSNPN and CDR2 is SVGIG (reference sequence). With 2 bases removed from V and 6 bases from J, the gap between germline ends came to 14 bases. This CDR3 has 13 residues. CDR3 sequence reads: CAWSRRGKSEQYF. The CDR3 DNA sequence: TGTGCCTGGAGTCGAAGGGGAAAGAGCGAGCAGTACTTC.

This clonotype was observed a few times. The chain uses TRBV12-3 or TRBV12-4 and TRBJ2-5, with TRBD2 matching over 8 bases. This CDR3 contains 14 residues. J lost 2 bases, V lost 7 bases, and 6 bases had no gene match. CDR3 sequence: CASKAGAKQETQYF. The CDR3 DNA reads as TGTGCCAGCAAAGCGGGGGCAAAACAAGAGACCCAGTACTTC.

The chain combines TRBV7-9 with TRBJ2-7; possible D gene TRBD1, 6 bases. The CDR3 loop spans 14 amino acids. Germline CDR1 SEHNR, CDR2 FQNEAQ (reference sequence). Between the trimmed V and J ends, which lost 6 bases and 5 bases, there was a span of 17 bases. The DNA for the CDR3 is TGTGCCAGCAGGGCACAGGGAGTCCCTGACGAGCAGTACTTC. It is translated as CASRAQGVPDEQYF.

This clonotype turned up a few times. The J gene is TRBJ1-1, the V gene TRBV7-9; D may be TRBD1 (6 bases). CDR1 is SEHNR, CDR2 FQNEAQ, per germline (reference sequence). This CDR3 has 18 residues. V lost 0 bases, J lost 1 base, and 18 bases lay in between. Here the CDR3 reads CASSLALSRGATNTEAFF. CDR3 bases: TGTGCCAGCAGCTTAGCGTTGAGCAGGGGCGCTACGAACACTGAAGCTTTCTTT.

This clonotype has only a few counts. The chain recombines TRBV12-3 or TRBV12-4 with TRBJ2-3; TRBD1 matches at 10 bases. The CDR3 has 14 amino acids. V lost 6 bases, J lost 8 bases, and 8 bases stayed unmatched. The CDR3 nucleotides are TGTGCCAGCAGCTGGACAGGGGGTTGGGCTACGCAGTATTTT. Amino acids: CASSWTGGWATQYF.

This clonotype was picked up many times. This rearrangement joins TRBV10-3 to TRBJ2-7; TRBD1 agrees at 8 bases. Germline CDR1 ENHRY, CDR2 SYGVKD. The CDR3 runs to 17 residues. The ends lost 4 bases at V and 4 bases at J; junction bases unmatched: 15. This CDR3 is CAISGAPDRGGWYEQYF. The CDR3 DNA reads as TGTGCCATCAGTGGGGCTCCAGACAGGGGCGGCTGGTACGAGCAGTACTTC.

The genes are TRBV20-1 and TRBJ2-1; D may be TRBD1 or TRBD2 (5 bases each). CDR1 is DFQATT, CDR2 SNEGSKA, per germline (reference sequence). Trimming left V 0 bases short and J 12 bases short, with 12 bases between. The CDR3 has 12 residues. The CDR3 loop is CSARDQKGRQFF. The CDR3 coding sequence is TGCAGTGCTAGAGATCAGAAGGGACGGCAGTTCTTC.

V is TRBV5-8 and J is TRBJ1-2, with no clear D. Looked up from germline, CDR1 is SGHTS and CDR2 is YDEGEE. V was clipped by 0 bases and J by 2 bases, with 17 bases between them. The CDR3 consists of 17 residues. The CDR3 spells CASSLVFGSAANYGYTF. The DNA for the CDR3 is TGTGCCAGCAGCTTGGTTTTCGGGAGCGCAGCCAACTATGGCTACACCTTC.

This chain uses TRBV12-3 or TRBV12-4 with TRBJ2-3, with TRBD2 matching 13 bases. The CDR3 sequence is 17 residues long. V trimming: 8 bases; J trimming: 0 bases; junction bases outside the gene matches: 8. CDR3 bases: TGTGCCAGCGGGAGACTAGCGGGGGGCCCCAGCACAGATACGCAGTATTTT. Protein: CASGRLAGGPSTDTQYF.

This sequence joins TRBV6-5 and TRBJ2-7; D may be TRBD1 (5 bases). The CDR3 spans 14 residues. V lost 2 bases, J lost 4 bases, and 12 bases lay in between. The germline CDR1 and CDR2 sequences are MNHEY and SVGAGI. CDR3 bases: TGTGCCAGCAGTTACAGTCAGGGCTTGTACGAGCAGTACTTC. Translation: CASSYSQGLYEQYF.

This clonotype was seen ten or more times. The J gene is TRBJ2-7, the V gene TRBV20-1; 8 bases are shared with TRBD1. V shed 0 bases, J shed 6 bases, and the junction held 7 bases outside the gene matches. Germline V gives CDR1 DFQATT, CDR2 SNEGSKA (reference sequence). The CDR3 spans 14 residues. The CDR3 protein is CSARDMTGAAEQYF. For the CDR3, the DNA is TGCAGTGCTAGAGATATGACAGGGGCGGCCGAGCAGTACTTC.

This clonotype was recorded many times. CDR3 in DNA: TGCGCCAGCAGCTTGGCCTCCAGCGGGGGCAACTACGAGCAGTACTTC. Amino acid sequence: CASSLASSGGNYEQYF. The J gene is TRBJ2-7, the V gene TRBV5-1, with 8 positions matching TRBD2. Germline CDR1 is SGHRS and CDR2 is YFSETQ. This CDR3 has 16 residues. With V trimmed by 0 bases and J by 3 bases, 8 bases remained unmatched.

This clonotype showed up just a few times. This rearrangement joins TRBV4-1 to TRBJ2-2; D not certain. Trimming shortened V by 1 base and J by 1 base, and 7 bases separated the two germline ends. Germline V gene lookup returns CDR1 MGHRA and CDR2 YSYEKL. This CDR3 is 15 amino acids long. Here the CDR3 DNA reads TGCGCCAGCAGCCAAGCCACGGTGAACACCGGGGAGCTGTTTTTT. This codes for CASSQATVNTGELFF.

This clonotype was observed a few times. This sequence joins TRBV20-1 and TRBJ1-2; 7 positions agree with TRBD1. Trimming removed 7 bases from V and 7 bases from J; junction bases left unmatched: 12. The germline V gene encodes CDR1 DFQATT and CDR2 SNEGSKA (reference sequence). This CDR3 is 13 amino acids long. CDR3 in amino acids: CSVTGEGGSGYTF. CDR3 sequence (DNA): TGCAGTGTTACAGGGGAGGGTGGCAGTGGCTACACCTTC.

This rearrangement joins TRBV19 to TRBJ2-2, with 9 bases aligning to TRBD1. The CDR3 contains 16 residues. Germline assignment: CDR1 LNHDA and CDR2 SQIVND (reference sequence). Losses at the gene ends were 6 bases for V and 4 bases for J; bases not matched to a gene: 9. CDR3 sequence (DNA): TGTGCCAGTAGGACCACAGGGGGCCGAATCACCGGGGAGCTGTTTTTT. This translates into CASRTTGGRITGELFF. The full variable domain, rest sourced from reference TRBV19 and TRBJ2-2, is DGGITQSPKYLFRKEGQNVTLSCEQNLNHDAMYWYRQDPGQGLRLIYYSQIVNDFQKGDIAEGYSVSREKKESFPLTVTSAQKNPTAFYLCASRTTGGRITGELFFGEGSRLTVL.

This clonotype was counted many times. V usage is TRBV7-9 and J usage is TRBJ2-1; maybe TRBD1 (6 bases). V was pared by 2 bases and J by 3 bases, with 11 bases between. Germline lookup yields CDR1 SEHNR and CDR2 FQNEAQ (reference sequence). The CDR3 contains 15 residues. The CDR3 DNA reads TGTGCCAGCAGCTTACCAGGGGTTGTCTACAATGAGCAGTTCTTC. The encoded protein is CASSLPGVVYNEQFF.

This clonotype was picked up a small number of times. This chain joins TRBV12-3 or TRBV12-4 and TRBJ2-2; TRBD1 is a possible D gene (5 bases). There are 15 residues in the CDR3. V was clipped by 6 bases and J by 0 bases, with 11 bases between them. The CDR3 coding sequence is TGTGCCAGCAGCTTACAGGTCGCGAACACCGGGGAGCTGTTTTTT. Translating it yields CASSLQVANTGELFF.

In this sample, this clonotype turned up a few times. This chain joins TRBV15 and TRBJ2-4; 10 bases map to TRBD2. V dropped 0 bases and J dropped 2; count of bases not matched to a gene: 7. The CDR3 runs to 18 residues. The germline CDR1 and CDR2 sequences are LNHNV and YYDKDF (reference sequence). DNA for the CDR3: TGTGCCACCAGCAGAGATGTCGGGACTAGCGTCCCCAAAAACATTCAGTACTTC. Translating gives CATSRDVGTSVPKNIQYF.

This clonotype has a handful of counts. The gene calls are TRBV24-1 and TRBJ2-2; 10 bases are a match to TRBD1. The CDR3 covers 17 residues. Trimming cost V 3 bases and J 7 bases; bases outside gene matches: 10. In germline, CDR1 is KGHDR, CDR2 SFDVKD. CDR3 DNA sequence: TGTGCCACCAGTGATCCCGGGACAGGGGACCGTGACGGGGAGCTGTTTTTT. This codes for CATSDPGTGDRDGELFF.